The following is a T cell receptor (beta chain) sequence with its context. This clone's antigen is unknown. Per-nucleotide qualities are absent, and no much larger clonotype sits a single base away. This entry belongs to a study of blood T cell repertoires in COVID-19 (dated by TCRdb to 2018 to 2021). Some background on the complete study: Samples from collaborators originated in the United States, Italy and Spain and spanned both the acute and convalescent phases of COVID-19. Where available, HLA class I and class II types were taken from metadata supplied by the sample provider and were not determined by assay-based typing. Nearly every sample came with metadata listing a de-identified subject ID, COVID-19 status, age in years and sex. Samples came from the ongoing ImmuneRACE study (first 160 participants) plus 1,254 subjects from 6 global collaborators. Subjects who had been exposed to COVID-19, were actively infected with it, or had recovered from it provided the deeply sampled blood TCRbeta repertoires that made up the dataset. The prospective study material was composed of cDNA or gDNA derived from T cells, B-cell-depleted T cells, or PBMCs. A freely available public database, intended as a resource for researchers studying the immune response to SARS-CoV-2, is where the repertoires were released.

TCRbeta CDR3 regions were amplified from genomic DNA by means of the immunoSEQ Assay, a bias-controlled multiplex PCR. On the authors' methods: Nucleated cell counts per sample were estimated from amplification of reference gene primers within the assay. Sequence reads were collapsed and filtered to measure the absolute abundance of every unique TCRbeta CDR3 rearrangement. Productive Simpson clonality was computed per sample as the square root of Simpson's diversity index over productive rearrangements. As stored in TCRdb, this immuneACCESS dataset retains in-frame rearrangements with V and J assigned. A fraction of the clones does not appear; measured against another copy, unresolved V genes explain less than half of the discrepancy, and the remainder lacks a known reason. V and J calls plus clone size are reproduced from that table; the DNA served to infer D and trimming. Within this sample are around 250,000 clones, with roughly nine tenths of them counted one time only. 3.6% of the sample comes from the top ten.

Collaborating institutions collected whole blood in K2EDTA tubes following their own protocols. Collaborator samples were shipped for TCRbeta analysis as frozen whole blood, isolated PBMCs, or DNA extracted from either sample type. The junction shows trimming of 4 bases on V and 0 bases on J, plus 18 bases between the germline ends. From its cysteine to its phenylalanine, the CDR3 spans 17 amino acids. Of the read, only the CDR3 DNA is kept; its 51 bases are in frame from base 1. As encoded in the germline V gene (reference sequence), CDR1 is LNHDA while CDR2 is SQIVND. General study outcomes and caveats: Clinical and demographic metadata were provided uncurated, with the amount varying by source and participant.

The sequence is built from TRBV19 and TRBJ2-5; there is no confident call for the D gene. The source of this sequence is a young man with active or convalescent COVID-19. Sequenced material: peripheral blood. The DNA reads TGTGCCAGTAGTACGGAAGGCGGAGTAACGTACCAAGAGACCCAGTACTTC. Its product reads: CASSTEGGVTYQETQYF.